These T cell receptor beta chains were read from a single sample in a study of sequential checkpoint blockade in melanoma. Repertoires were generated with immunoSEQ multiplex PCR, while TCRdb's copy carries only in-frame clones and drops some. The table shows over 10,000 clones, with about four fifths occurring only once. The sequences come from CD8+ T cells sorted from blood (inferred from file names), collected from a patient given nivolumab and ipilimumab in sequence. The receptors here all came from a human donor with melanoma. Each CDR3 is given with its conserved first and last residue. D genes are given only for firm matches. Expanded clones are given a class, and other clones once, few, many or no size at all.

j_call v_call clone_size d_call cdr3_aa cdr3_nt
TRBJ1-3 TRBV9 . TRBD1 CASSVAVDRRGNTIYF TGTGCCAGCAGCGTAGCTGTGGACAGGCGTGGAAACACCATATATTTT
TRBJ2-6 TRBV27 . . CASSGSSGANVLTF TGTGCCAGTTCAGGGTCCTCTGGGGCCAACGTCCTGACTTTC
TRBJ1-6 TRBV7-6 few TRBD1 CASSSDRGNSPLHF TGTGCCAGCAGCTCTGACAGGGGAAATTCACCCCTCCACTTT
TRBJ2-7 TRBV15 . TRBD2 CATSRVPTGGREYEQYF TGTGCCACCAGCAGAGTGCCGACAGGCGGGAGGGAGTACGAGCAGTACTTC
TRBJ2-3 TRBV7-2 . TRBD2 CASSLRLAGLTDTQYF TGTGCCAGCAGCCTCCGACTAGCGGGACTCACAGATACGCAGTATTTT
TRBJ1-5 TRBV16 . . CASSPHPREPQHF TGTGCCAGCAGCCCGCACCCTCGGGAGCCCCAGCATTTT
TRBJ2-3 TRBV2 . . CASSEEVASTQYF TGTGCCAGCAGTGAAGAAGTAGCCTCCACGCAGTATTTT
TRBJ2-3 TRBV19 . . CASSIGIWGRTDTQYF TGTGCCAGTAGTATAGGTATCTGGGGGCGTACAGATACGCAGTATTTT
TRBJ1-2 TRBV19 . . CATPSTEGYGYTF TGTGCCACTCCGTCGACAGAAGGCTATGGCTACACCTTC
TRBJ2-7 TRBV30 . . CAWSFGGLGYEQYF TGTGCCTGGAGCTTTGGGGGGTTGGGCTACGAGCAGTACTTC
TRBJ2-6 TRBV9 . . CASSVGAVRYGANVLTF TGTGCCAGCAGCGTAGGGGCCGTCCGGTATGGGGCCAACGTCCTGACTTTC
TRBJ2-2 TRBV10-3 few . CAISELGGDMNTGELFF TGTGCCATCAGTGAGTTAGGTGGTGACATGAACACCGGGGAGCTGTTTTTT
TRBJ2-7 TRBV11-2 once TRBD2 CASSLEGLAGRYEQYF TGTGCCAGCAGCTTAGAGGGGCTAGCGGGTCGCTACGAGCAGTACTTC
TRBJ2-5 TRBV4-1 . TRBD2 CASSQEFLAGEETQYF TGCGCCAGCAGCCAAGAGTTCCTAGCGGGGGAGGAGACCCAGTACTTC
TRBJ2-7 TRBV19 . . CASSIGGQSSYEQYF TGTGCCAGTAGTATAGGTGGGCAAAGCTCCTACGAGCAGTACTTC
TRBJ2-5 TRBV14 once . CASSPSRGGPVETQYF TGTGCCAGCAGCCCCTCTAGGGGGGGTCCCGTCGAGACCCAGTACTTC
TRBJ1-1 TRBV28 once . CASSFSSGPNTEAFF TGTGCCAGCAGTTTTTCGTCAGGGCCCAACACTGAAGCTTTCTTT
TRBJ2-1 TRBV4-1 once TRBD2 CASSQERNGGAEQFF TGCGCCAGCAGCCAAGAGCGGAACGGGGGGGCGGAGCAGTTCTTC
TRBJ1-1 TRBV9 . . CASSVGGGWDTEAFF TGTGCCAGCAGCGTAGGGGGAGGTTGGGACACTGAAGCTTTCTTT
TRBJ2-3 TRBV27 . . CASLLSTDTQYF TGTGCCAGCCTACTTAGCACAGATACGCAGTATTTT
TRBJ2-7 TRBV2 few . CASTSDSPEQYF TGTGCCAGCACCAGCGACTCGCCCGAGCAGTACTTC
TRBJ1-2 TRBV6-5 . . CASSYQVDSPYGYTF TGTGCCAGCAGTTACCAAGTGGACAGCCCATATGGCTACACCTTC
TRBJ2-2 TRBV23-1 few . CASPSKSGEGAGELFF TGCGCCAGCCCCTCGAAGAGCGGGGAGGGGGCCGGGGAGCTGTTTTTT
TRBJ2-7 TRBV28 few . CASSYSGEQYF TGTGCCAGCAGTTATTCGGGCGAGCAGTACTTC
TRBJ2-7 TRBV6-1 . . CASSDYPSTTYEQYF TGTGCCAGCAGTGACTACCCTAGCACAACCTACGAGCAGTACTTC
TRBJ2-7 TRBV11-2 . TRBD2 CASSYDGASGYYEQYF TGTGCCAGCAGTTACGACGGGGCTAGCGGGTACTACGAGCAGTACTTC
TRBJ1-2 TRBV5-8 . . CASSLERTAPNYGYTF TGTGCCAGCAGCCTGGAACGGACAGCCCCTAACTATGGCTACACCTTC
TRBJ2-7 TRBV4-2 . . CASSPEGREQYF TGTGCCAGCAGCCCTGAGGGCCGGGAGCAGTACTTC
TRBJ2-7 TRBV6-6 . TRBD2 CASSYSTSGTYEQYF TGTGCCAGCAGTTACTCGACTAGCGGGACCTACGAGCAGTACTTC
TRBJ2-7 TRBV7-2 once TRBD2 CASSFLADTYEQYF TGTGCCAGCAGCTTCCTAGCGGATACCTACGAGCAGTACTTC
TRBJ1-2 TRBV6-1 . TRBD1 CASSEGEGQGSYGYTF TGTGCCAGCAGTGAAGGCGAGGGACAGGGGTCCTATGGCTACACCTTC
TRBJ2-3 TRBV6-6 . . CAIGVWTDTQYF TGTGCCATCGGGGTGTGGACAGATACGCAGTATTTT
TRBJ2-1 TRBV4-1 . . CASSQDPDYPRWNEQFF TGCGCCAGCAGCCAAGATCCCGACTACCCCCGGTGGAATGAGCAGTTCTTC
TRBJ2-2 TRBV10-3 . . CATSNWAENTGELFF TGTGCCACCTCCAACTGGGCAGAGAACACCGGGGAGCTGTTTTTT
TRBJ2-2 TRBV9 . TRBD2 CASRGAGGRGTGELFF TGTGCCAGCAGAGGAGCGGGGGGGCGGGGCACCGGGGAGCTGTTTTTT
TRBJ2-1 TRBV7-9 . . CASSPSLQFF TGTGCCAGCAGCCCCTCCTTGCAGTTCTTC
TRBJ2-7 TRBV27 . TRBD1 CASSFWDSSYEQYF TGTGCCAGCAGTTTTTGGGACAGCTCCTACGAGCAGTACTTC
TRBJ2-1 TRBV7-3 . TRBD1 CASSFGTANEQFF TGTGCCAGCAGCTTCGGGACAGCCAATGAGCAGTTCTTC
TRBJ1-6 TRBV27 . TRBD1 CASSTRRTGSGTYNSPLHF TGTGCCAGCAGTACTAGGCGGACAGGGTCGGGCACTTATAATTCACCCCTCCACTTT
TRBJ2-7 TRBV4-1 . TRBD2 CASSQELAGSREQYF TGCGCCAGCAGCCAAGAGCTAGCGGGCTCTAGAGAGCAGTACTTC
TRBJ1-1 TRBV5-1 few . CASSFKNTEAFF TGCGCCAGCAGCTTCAAGAACACTGAAGCTTTCTTT
TRBJ2-7 TRBV7-9 once TRBD2 CASSRGVGEQYF TGTGCCAGCAGCCGGGGGGTCGGGGAGCAGTACTTC
TRBJ2-2 TRBV6-4 . . CASSDGTNTGELFF TGTGCCAGCAGTGACGGGACAAACACCGGGGAGCTGTTTTTT
TRBJ1-1 TRBV10-2 . . CASSEPLDLRGNTEAFF TGCGCCAGCAGTGAGCCCCTTGACCTCAGGGGGAACACTGAAGCTTTCTTT
TRBJ1-1 TRBV13 . . CASGTGGANTEAFF TGTGCCAGCGGGACGGGCGGGGCAAACACTGAAGCTTTCTTT
TRBJ2-6 TRBV5-1 . . CASSFRGGQAYSGANVLTF TGCGCCAGCAGCTTTCGTGGTGGGCAGGCTTATTCGGGGGCCAACGTCCTGACTTTC
TRBJ2-7 TRBV20-1 . . CSAKDSEQYF TGCAGTGCAAAGGACAGCGAGCAGTACTTC
TRBJ2-1 TRBV9 . TRBD1 CASSVKAGTENNEQFF TGTGCCAGCAGCGTAAAAGCCGGGACAGAAAACAATGAGCAGTTCTTC
TRBJ2-1 TRBV7-2 . . CASSPSNEQFF TGTGCCAGCAGCCCCAGCAATGAGCAGTTCTTC